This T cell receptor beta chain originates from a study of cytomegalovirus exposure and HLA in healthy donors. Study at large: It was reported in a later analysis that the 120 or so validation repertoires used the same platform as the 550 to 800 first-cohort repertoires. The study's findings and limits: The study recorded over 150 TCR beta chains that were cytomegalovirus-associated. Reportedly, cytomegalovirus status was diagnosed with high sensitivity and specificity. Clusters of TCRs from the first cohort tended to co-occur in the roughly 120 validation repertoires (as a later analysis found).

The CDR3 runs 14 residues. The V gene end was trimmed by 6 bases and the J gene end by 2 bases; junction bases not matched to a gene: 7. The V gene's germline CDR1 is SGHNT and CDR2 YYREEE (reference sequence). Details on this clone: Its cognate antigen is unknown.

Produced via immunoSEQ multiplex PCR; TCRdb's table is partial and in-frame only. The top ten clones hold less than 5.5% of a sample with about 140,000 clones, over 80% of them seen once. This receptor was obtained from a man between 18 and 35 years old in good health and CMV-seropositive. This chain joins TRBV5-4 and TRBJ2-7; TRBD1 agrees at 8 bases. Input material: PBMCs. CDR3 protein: CASKVGQETYEQYF. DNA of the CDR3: TGTGCCAGCAAAGTGGGACAGGAGACCTACGAGCAGTACTTC. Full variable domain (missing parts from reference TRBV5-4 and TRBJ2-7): ETGVTQSPTHLIKTRGQQVTLRCSSQSGHNTVSWYQQALGQGPQFIFQYYREEENGRGNFPPRFSGLQFPNYSSELNVNALELDDSALYLCASKVGQETYEQYFGPGTRLTVT.